These 19 T cell receptor beta chains originate from one sample sequenced in a study of blood T cell repertoires in COVID-19. Repertoires were generated with immunoSEQ multiplex PCR, while TCRdb's copy carries only in-frame clones and drops some. The repertoire holds roughly 180,000 clones, with 80% to 90% as singletons. Sequenced material: PBMCs or T cells enriched from blood (not recorded which). These receptors were taken from a man aged 40-49 years who had recovered from COVID-19.

This clone appeared a single time. This rearrangement joins TRBV4-1 to TRBJ1-1; a weak D match, TRBD1 (6 bases). CDR1 and CDR2 from the germline V gene are MGHRA and YSYEKL. Trimming removed 3 bases at V and 4 bases at J, with 12 bases between. The CDR3 contains 14 residues. CDR3 amino acids: CASSQGTGFTEAFF. The CDR3 DNA sequence: TGCGCCAGCAGCCAGGGCACAGGGTTCACTGAAGCTTTCTTT.

The sample holds a few counts of this clone. This sequence joins TRBV15 and TRBJ1-3, with 7 bases that match TRBD1. CDR1 is LNHNV, CDR2 YYDKDF, per germline (reference sequence). This CDR3 contains 15 residues. The J segment lost 9 bases and the V segment lost 0 bases, leaving 8 bases of the junction unmatched. The CDR3 sequence is CATSRDKGAITTIYF. The CDR3 DNA is TGTGCCACCAGCAGAGACAAGGGGGCCATCACCACCATATATTTT.

The chain combines TRBV4-1 with TRBJ2-5; a possible D gene is TRBD1 (5 bases). Per the germline V gene, CDR1 is MGHRA and CDR2 is YSYEKL. V lost 2 bases, J lost 2 bases, and 18 bases lay in between. The CDR3 consists of 17 residues. In DNA form, the CDR3 reads TGCGCCAGCAGCCAATTCTATGGGGCAGTACTTCAAGAGACCCAGTACTTC. Its translation: CASSQFYGAVLQETQYF.

CDR3 protein: CASSPGTSGDNEQFF. The CDR3 DNA reads TGTGCCAGCAGCCCCGGGACTAGCGGAGACAATGAGCAGTTCTTC. The chain combines TRBV11-2 with TRBJ2-1; 11 bases line up with TRBD2. Germline assignment: CDR1 SGHAT and CDR2 FQNNGV. The CDR3 sequence is 15 residues long. With V trimmed by 5 bases and J by 5 bases, 5 bases remained unmatched. Using reference TRBV11-2 and TRBJ2-1 for the parts outside the CDR3, the full variable domain is EAGVAQSPRYKIIEKRQSVAFWCNPISGHATLYWYQQILGQGPKLLIQFQNNGVVDDSQLPKDRFSAERLKGVDSTLKIQPAKLEDSAVYLCASSPGTSGDNEQFFGPGTRLTVL.

The chain uses TRBV27 and TRBJ2-1, with a weak D call TRBD2 (6 bases). This CDR3 spans 16 amino acids. Germline-derived CDR1 and CDR2 are MNHEY and SMNVEV (reference sequence). V was shortened by 0 bases and J by 5 bases, with 14 bases between the two germline ends. The CDR3 nucleotides read TGTGCCAGCAGTTTATCGACGGGGGAGTACCACAATGAGCAGTTCTTC. Translation: CASSLSTGEYHNEQFF.

The chain combines TRBV28 with TRBJ1-1, with D unresolved. With 6 bases removed from V and 4 bases from J, the gap between germline ends came to 15 bases. Per germline, CDR1 MDHEN and CDR2 SYDVKM. The CDR3 has 14 amino acids. The CDR3 nucleotides are TGTGCCAGCAGAACTACCGGGGTCCCCACTGAAGCTTTCTTT. The encoded protein is CASRTTGVPTEAFF.

The chain uses TRBV6-2 or TRBV6-3 and TRBJ1-1; 8 bases are shared with TRBD1. The CDR3 spans 15 residues. Germline V gives CDR1 MNHEY, CDR2 SVGEGT. V was pared by 5 bases and J by 4 bases, with 9 bases of the junction left unmatched. The CDR3 is CASSTDRAVITEAFF. The CDR3 bases are TGTGCCAGCAGTACGGACAGGGCTGTGATCACTGAAGCTTTCTTT.

This clone occurred a few times. The chain links TRBV29-1 to TRBJ1-3, with D unresolved. V lost 4 bases, J lost 0 bases, and 7 bases lay in between. CDR1 is SQVTM and CDR2 is ANQGSEA in the germline V gene. The CDR3 has 13 amino acids. The CDR3 coding sequence is TGCAGCGTTGTTGTTTACTCTGGAAACACCATATATTTT. Translated, it gives CSVVVYSGNTIYF.

The rearrangement uses TRBV4-3 and TRBJ1-6; TRBD1 might be the D (5 bases). V lost 3 bases, J lost 13 bases, and 25 bases lay in between. Germline V gene lookup returns CDR1 LGHNA and CDR2 YSLEER. The CDR3 contains 17 residues. CDR3 residues: CASSQAGRDGVRGPLHF. DNA for the CDR3: TGCGCCAGCAGCCAGGCCGGTCGGGACGGGGTGCGGGGGCCCCTCCACTTT.

This clone was observed a few times. V gene TRBV5-6 combines with J gene TRBJ2-7; 7 bases match TRBD2. J lost 4 bases, V lost 3 bases, and 7 bases had no gene match. This CDR3 has 14 residues. Germline V gives CDR1 SGHDT, CDR2 YYEEEE. Here the CDR3 DNA reads TGTGCCAGCAGCTACGGACTAGAGGGGTACGAGCAGTACTTC. Translated, it gives CASSYGLEGYEQYF.

This clone was found once. The V gene is TRBV18, the J gene TRBJ1-2; D is ambiguous. Germline-derived CDR1 and CDR2 are KGHSH and LQKENI. The CDR3 sequence is 15 residues long. V lost 2 bases and J 5 bases, leaving 15 bases between the germline ends. CDR3 bases: TGTGCCAGCTCACCAAAAAGACACGGCGAATATGGCTACACCTTC. Translation: CASSPKRHGEYGYTF.

The chain joins TRBV6-5 to TRBJ1-4, with a weak D call TRBD1 (5 bases). CDR3 length equals 15 residues. The ends were cut back, 0 bases at V and 8 bases at J, with 13 bases in the middle. The germline V gene has CDR1 MNHEY and CDR2 SVGAGI. The CDR3 DNA sequence: TGTGCCAGCAGTTACTCGAGTCTGGGGGGGGAAAAACTGTTTTTT. Its translation is CASSYSSLGGEKLFF.

The V and J genes are TRBV6-4 and TRBJ2-7, with 7 bases aligning to TRBD2. Germline CDR1 is MRHNA and CDR2 is SNTAGT. The CDR3 consists of 15 residues. The trim removed 2 bases at V and 0 bases at J, leaving 4 bases unmatched. The CDR3 is CASSDGLAVSYEQYV. CDR3 DNA: TGTGCCAGCAGTGACGGTCTAGCGGTCTCCTACGAGCAGTACGTC.

The chain has TRBV12-3 or TRBV12-4 and TRBJ2-1; 8 nucleotides match TRBD2. With 5 bases clipped from V and 9 bases from J, the junction kept 6 bases outside the gene matches. CDR3 size: 13 residues. The CDR3 DNA reads TGTGCCAGCAGTCTGGGACTAGGATTTGAGCAGTTCTTC. Its translation is CASSLGLGFEQFF.

The genes are TRBV9 and TRBJ2-2; TRBD2 agrees at 9 bases. V was clipped by 2 bases and J by 1 base; unmatched bases: 6. The CDR3 loop spans 17 amino acids. Looked up from germline, CDR1 is SGDLS and CDR2 is YYNGEE. In nucleotides, the CDR3 is TGTGCCAGCAGCGTGATCGGACTAGCGAGGAACACCGGGGAGCTGTTTTTT. It is translated as CASSVIGLARNTGELFF. The full variable domain, rest sourced from reference TRBV9 and TRBJ2-2, is DSGVTQTPKHLITATGQRVTLRCSPRSGDLSVYWYQQSLDQGLQFLIQYYNGEERAKGNILERFSAQQFPDLHSELNLSSLELGDSALYFCASSVIGLARNTGELFFGEGSRLTVL.

Only a few counts were recorded for this clone. V usage is TRBV30 and J usage is TRBJ2-5; 10 bases are shared with TRBD2. With 1 base clipped from V and 5 bases from J, the junction kept 7 bases outside the gene matches. CDR3 size: 15 residues. The germline V gene encodes CDR1 GTSNPN and CDR2 SVGIG (reference sequence). CDR3 amino acids: CAWSGASGSWETQYF. The CDR3 region has the DNA TGTGCCTGGAGTGGGGCTAGCGGGAGTTGGGAGACCCAGTACTTC.

This chain uses TRBV11-2 with TRBJ1-1; a possible D gene is TRBD1 (6 bases). The CDR3 contains 14 residues. The V end lost 0 bases, the J end lost 4 bases, and 9 bases lay between the germline ends. CDR1 is SGHAT and CDR2 is FQNNGV in the germline V gene. The CDR3 coding sequence is TGTGCCAGCAGCTTAGAACAGGGTCTCACTGAAGCTTTCTTT. Its protein product is CASSLEQGLTEAFF.

The rearrangement joins TRBV4-2 to TRBJ1-2; D might be TRBD1 (6 bases). CDR3 size: 16 residues. Trimming left V 0 bases short and J 4 bases short, with 15 bases between. From germline, CDR1 is LGHNA and CDR2 YNFKEQ. CDR3 bases: TGTGCCAGCAGCCAAGATAAAGCAGGGGAGATCTATGGCTACACCTTC. This codes for CASSQDKAGEIYGYTF.

The V call is TRBV2, the J call TRBJ1-2; no reliable D call. This CDR3 region has 12 residues. Germline CDR1 reads SNHLY; CDR2 reads FYNNEI. With 3 bases removed from V and 3 bases from J, the gap between germline ends came to 5 bases. The DNA of the CDR3 is TGTGCCAGCAGTGATGGCTACTATGGCTACACCTTC. Translating gives CASSDGYYGYTF.